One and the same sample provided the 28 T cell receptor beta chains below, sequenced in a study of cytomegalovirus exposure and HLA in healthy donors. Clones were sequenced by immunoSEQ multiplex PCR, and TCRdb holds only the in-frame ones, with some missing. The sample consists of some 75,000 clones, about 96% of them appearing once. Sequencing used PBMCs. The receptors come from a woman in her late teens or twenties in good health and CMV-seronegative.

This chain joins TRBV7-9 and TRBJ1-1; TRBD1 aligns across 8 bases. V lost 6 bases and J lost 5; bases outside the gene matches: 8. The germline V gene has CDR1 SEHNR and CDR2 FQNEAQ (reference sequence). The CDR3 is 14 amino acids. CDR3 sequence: CASRDDRGRTEAFF. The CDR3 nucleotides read TGTGCCAGCAGGGACGACAGGGGTCGGACTGAAGCTTTCTTT.

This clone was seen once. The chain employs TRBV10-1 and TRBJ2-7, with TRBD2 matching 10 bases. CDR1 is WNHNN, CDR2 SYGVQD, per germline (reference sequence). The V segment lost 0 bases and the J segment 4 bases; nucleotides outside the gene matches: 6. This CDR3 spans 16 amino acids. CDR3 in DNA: TGCGCCAGCAGTGAGTCAGGTAGCGGGAGGTTTTACGAGCAGTACTTC. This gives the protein CASSESGSGRFYEQYF.

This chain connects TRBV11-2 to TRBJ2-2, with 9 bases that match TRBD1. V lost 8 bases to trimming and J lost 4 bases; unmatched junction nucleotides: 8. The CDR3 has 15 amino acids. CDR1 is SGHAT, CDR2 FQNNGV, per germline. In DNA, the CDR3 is TGTGCCAGCTCCCGGACAGGGGATGTCACCGGGGAGCTGTTTTTT. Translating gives CASSRTGDVTGELFF. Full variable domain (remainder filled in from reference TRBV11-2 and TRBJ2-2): EAGVAQSPRYKIIEKRQSVAFWCNPISGHATLYWYQQILGQGPKLLIQFQNNGVVDDSQLPKDRFSAERLKGVDSTLKIQPAKLEDSAVYLCASSRTGDVTGELFFGEGSRLTVL.

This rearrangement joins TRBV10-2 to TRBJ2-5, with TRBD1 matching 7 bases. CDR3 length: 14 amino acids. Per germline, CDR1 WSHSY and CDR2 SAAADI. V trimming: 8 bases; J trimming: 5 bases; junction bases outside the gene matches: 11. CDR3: CASGDSGDGETQYF. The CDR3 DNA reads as TGCGCCAGCGGGGACAGTGGTGATGGCGAGACCCAGTACTTC.

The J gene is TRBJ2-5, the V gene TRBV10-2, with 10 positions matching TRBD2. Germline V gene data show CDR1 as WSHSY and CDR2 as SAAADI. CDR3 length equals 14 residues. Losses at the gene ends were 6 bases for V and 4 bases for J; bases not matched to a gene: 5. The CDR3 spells CASRVAGGGETQYF. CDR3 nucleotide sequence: TGCGCCAGCAGAGTAGCGGGAGGAGGAGAGACCCAGTACTTC.

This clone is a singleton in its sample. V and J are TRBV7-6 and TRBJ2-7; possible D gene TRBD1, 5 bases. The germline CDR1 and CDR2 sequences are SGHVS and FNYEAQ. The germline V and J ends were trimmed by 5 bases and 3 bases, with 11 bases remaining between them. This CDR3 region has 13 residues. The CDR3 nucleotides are TGTGCCAGCAGCCCCGAGACAGACTACGAGCAGTACTTC. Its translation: CASSPETDYEQYF.

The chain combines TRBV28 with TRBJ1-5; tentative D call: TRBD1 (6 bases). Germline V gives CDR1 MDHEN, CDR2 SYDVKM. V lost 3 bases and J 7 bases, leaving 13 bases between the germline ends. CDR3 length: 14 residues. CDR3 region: CASSFTRGHQPQHF. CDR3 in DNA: TGTGCCAGCAGTTTTACCAGGGGTCACCAGCCCCAGCATTTT.

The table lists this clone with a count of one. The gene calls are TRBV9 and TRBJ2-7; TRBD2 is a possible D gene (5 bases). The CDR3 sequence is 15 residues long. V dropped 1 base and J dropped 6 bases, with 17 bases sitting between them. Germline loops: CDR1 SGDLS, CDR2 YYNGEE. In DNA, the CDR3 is TGTGCCAGCAGCGTAACTGAGGGATCTCCCCTCGAGCAGTACTTC. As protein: CASSVTEGSPLEQYF.

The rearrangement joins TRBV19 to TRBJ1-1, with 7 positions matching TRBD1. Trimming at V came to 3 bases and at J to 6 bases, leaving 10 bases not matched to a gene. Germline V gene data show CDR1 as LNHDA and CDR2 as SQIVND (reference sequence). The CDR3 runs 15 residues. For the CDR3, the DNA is TGTGCCAGTAGTATCGGAGGGGGCGTTCACCCTGAAGCTTTCTTT. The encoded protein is CASSIGGGVHPEAFF.

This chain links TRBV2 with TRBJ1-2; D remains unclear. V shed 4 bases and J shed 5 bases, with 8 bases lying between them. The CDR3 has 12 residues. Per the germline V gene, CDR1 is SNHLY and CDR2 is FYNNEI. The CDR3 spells CASSAEEYGYTF. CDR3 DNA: TGTGCCAGCAGTGCTGAGGAATATGGCTACACCTTC.

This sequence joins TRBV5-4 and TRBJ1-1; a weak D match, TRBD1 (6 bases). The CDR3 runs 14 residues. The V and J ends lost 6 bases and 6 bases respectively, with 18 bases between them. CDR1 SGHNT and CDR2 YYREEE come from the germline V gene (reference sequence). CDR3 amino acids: CASIMQGNVAEAFF. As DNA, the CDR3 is TGTGCCAGCATCATGCAGGGGAATGTGGCTGAAGCTTTCTTT.

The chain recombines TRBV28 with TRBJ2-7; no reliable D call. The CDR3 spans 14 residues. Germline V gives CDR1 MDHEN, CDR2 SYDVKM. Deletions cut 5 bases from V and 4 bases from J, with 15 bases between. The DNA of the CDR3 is TGTGCCAGCAGTAAAAGAACAGCCCCGTACGAGCAGTACTTC. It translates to CASSKRTAPYEQYF.

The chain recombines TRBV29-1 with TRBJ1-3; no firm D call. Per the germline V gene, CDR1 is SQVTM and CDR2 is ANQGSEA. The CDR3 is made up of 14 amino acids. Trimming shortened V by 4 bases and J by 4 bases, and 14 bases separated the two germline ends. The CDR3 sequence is CSVGLGPGGNTIYF. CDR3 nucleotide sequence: TGCAGCGTTGGGCTCGGTCCGGGAGGAAACACCATATATTTT.

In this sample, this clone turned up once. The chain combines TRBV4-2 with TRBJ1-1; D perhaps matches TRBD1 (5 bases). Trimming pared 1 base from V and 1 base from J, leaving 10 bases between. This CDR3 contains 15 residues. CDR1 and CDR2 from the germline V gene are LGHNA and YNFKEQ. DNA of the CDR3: TGTGCCAGCAGCCAAGTCCTTCAGGGGAACACTGAAGCTTTCTTT. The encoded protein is CASSQVLQGNTEAFF.

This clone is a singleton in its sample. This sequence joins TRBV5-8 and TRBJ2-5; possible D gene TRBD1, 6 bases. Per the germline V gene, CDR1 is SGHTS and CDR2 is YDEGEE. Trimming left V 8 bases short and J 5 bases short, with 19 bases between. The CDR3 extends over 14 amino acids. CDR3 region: CARKDGDTRETQYF. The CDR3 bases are TGTGCCAGGAAGGATGGGGACACCCGGGAGACCCAGTACTTC. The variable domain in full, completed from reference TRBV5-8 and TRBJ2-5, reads EAGVTQSPTHLIKTRGQQATLRCSPISGHTSVYWYQQALGLGLQFLLWYDEGEERNRGNFPPRFSGRQFPNYSSELNVNALELEDSALYLCARKDGDTRETQYFGPGTRLLVL.

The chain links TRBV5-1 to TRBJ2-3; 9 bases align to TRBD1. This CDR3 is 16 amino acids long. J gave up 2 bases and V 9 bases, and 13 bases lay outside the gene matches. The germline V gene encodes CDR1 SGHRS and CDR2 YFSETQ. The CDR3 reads CATSLQGARATDTQYF. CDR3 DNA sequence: TGCGCCACCTCCTTACAGGGGGCGAGGGCCACAGATACGCAGTATTTT.

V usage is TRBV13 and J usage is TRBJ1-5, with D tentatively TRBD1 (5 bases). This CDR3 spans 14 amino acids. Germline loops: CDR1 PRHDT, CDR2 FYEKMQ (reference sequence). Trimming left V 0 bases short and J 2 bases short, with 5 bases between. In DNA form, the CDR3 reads TGTGCCAGCAGCTTAGGCAGGGGCAATCAGCCCCAGCATTTT. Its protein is CASSLGRGNQPQHF. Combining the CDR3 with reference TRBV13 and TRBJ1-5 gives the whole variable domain AAGVIQSPRHLIKEKRETATLKCYPIPRHDTVYWYQQGPGQDPQFLISFYEKMQSDKGSIPDRFSAQQFSDYHSELNMSSLELGDSALYFCASSLGRGNQPQHFGDGTRLSIL.

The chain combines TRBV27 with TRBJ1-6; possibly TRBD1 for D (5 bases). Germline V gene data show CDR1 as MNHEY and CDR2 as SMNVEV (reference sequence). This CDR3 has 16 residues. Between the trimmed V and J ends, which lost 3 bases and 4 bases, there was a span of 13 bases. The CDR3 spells CASSFRGGEYNSPLHF. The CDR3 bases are TGTGCCAGCAGTTTTCGCGGGGGGGAATATAATTCACCCCTCCACTTT.

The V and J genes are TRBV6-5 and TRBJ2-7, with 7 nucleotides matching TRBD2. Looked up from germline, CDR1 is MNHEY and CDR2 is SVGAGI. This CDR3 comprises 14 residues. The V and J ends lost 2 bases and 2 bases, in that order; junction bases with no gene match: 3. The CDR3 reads CASSYRAGPYEQYF. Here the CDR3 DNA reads TGTGCCAGCAGTTACCGAGCGGGACCCTACGAGCAGTACTTC.

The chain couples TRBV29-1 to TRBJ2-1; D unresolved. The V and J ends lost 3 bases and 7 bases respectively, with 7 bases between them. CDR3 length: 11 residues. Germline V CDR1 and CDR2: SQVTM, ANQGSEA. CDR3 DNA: TGCAGCGTTGAGGCAGTTAATGAGCAGTTCTTC. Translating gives CSVEAVNEQFF.

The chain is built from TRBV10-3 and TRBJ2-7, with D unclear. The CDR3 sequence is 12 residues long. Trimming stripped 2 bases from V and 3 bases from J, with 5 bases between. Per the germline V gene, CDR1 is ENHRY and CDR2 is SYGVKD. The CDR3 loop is CAISEGSYEQYF. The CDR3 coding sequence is TGTGCCATCAGTGAGGGCAGCTACGAGCAGTACTTC.

The CDR3 DNA follows: TGTGCCAGCTCTGCCAGACTCGGTCTTCAAGAGACCCAGTACTTC. It is translated as CASSARLGLQETQYF. The chain is built from TRBV7-9 and TRBJ2-5; D gene uncertain. CDR3 length: 15 residues. Per the germline V gene, CDR1 is SEHNR and CDR2 is FQNEAQ (reference sequence). V lost 8 bases, J lost 2 bases, and 18 bases lay in between.

This CDR3 reads CAISYTTSGSGGELFF. For the CDR3, the DNA is TGTGCCATCAGCTATACTACTAGCGGGAGCGGCGGGGAGCTGTTTTTT. The rearrangement links TRBV10-3 to TRBJ2-2; TRBD2 matches 11 bases. The J segment lost 7 bases and the V segment lost 6 bases, leaving 10 bases of the junction unmatched. CDR1 is ENHRY, CDR2 SYGVKD, per germline. The CDR3 extends over 16 amino acids.

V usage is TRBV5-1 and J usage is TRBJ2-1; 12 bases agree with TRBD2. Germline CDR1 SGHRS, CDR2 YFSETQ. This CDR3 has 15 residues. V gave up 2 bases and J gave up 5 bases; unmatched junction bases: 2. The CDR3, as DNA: TGCGCCAGCAGCTTACTAGCGGGAGGCGACAATGAGCAGTTCTTC. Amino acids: CASSLLAGGDNEQFF.

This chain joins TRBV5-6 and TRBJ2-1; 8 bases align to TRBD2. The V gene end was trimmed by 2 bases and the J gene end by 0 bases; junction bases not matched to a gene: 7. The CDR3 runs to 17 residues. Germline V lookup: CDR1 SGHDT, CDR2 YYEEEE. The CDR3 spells CASSFTTSASSYNEQFF. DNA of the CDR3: TGTGCCAGCAGCTTTACGACTAGCGCGAGCTCCTACAATGAGCAGTTCTTC.

The CDR3 sequence is CASSQGGVSEQYF. CDR3 in DNA: TGCGCCAGCAGCCAAGGGGGGGTCTCCGAGCAGTACTTC. This chain links TRBV4-1 with TRBJ2-7; weak D call: TRBD2 (6 bases). Trimming took off 1 base at V and 6 bases at J, with 10 bases between the two ends. Germline CDR1 is MGHRA and CDR2 is YSYEKL. The CDR3 has 13 amino acids.

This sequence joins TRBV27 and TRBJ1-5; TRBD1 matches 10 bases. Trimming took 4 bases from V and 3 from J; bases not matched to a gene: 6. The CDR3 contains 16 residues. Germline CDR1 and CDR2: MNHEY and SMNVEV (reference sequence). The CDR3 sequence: CASSSGTGVINQPQHF. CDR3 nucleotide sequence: TGTGCCAGCAGTTCCGGGACAGGGGTGATCAATCAGCCCCAGCATTTT.

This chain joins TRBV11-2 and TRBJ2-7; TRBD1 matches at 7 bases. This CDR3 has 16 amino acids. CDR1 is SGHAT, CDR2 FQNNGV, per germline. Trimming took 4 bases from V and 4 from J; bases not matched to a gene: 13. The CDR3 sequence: CASSSRDRGLGYEQYF. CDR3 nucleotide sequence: TGTGCCAGCAGCTCCCGGGACAGAGGTTTGGGGTACGAGCAGTACTTC.